The next 19 T cell receptor beta chains were all read from a single sample in a study of circulating CD8 cells and anti-PD-1 response in melanoma. Each library started from about 15 ng of total RNA using the QIAseq Immune Repertoire TCR panel. TCRdb used MiXCR to reprocess the reads, holding one entry per CDR3 protein. The data contain about 2,000 distinct CDR3 sequences, roughly 7.1% of them singletons. Live CD3+CD8+TCRalphabeta+ cells were sorted into four subsets by PD-1 and/or TIGIT. Sequencing was performed on CD8+ T cells from PBMCs, taken at baseline or after one month of anti-PD-1 therapy (not recorded which). The receptor set was obtained from a human donor with melanoma.

This clonotype was recorded only once. A junction boundary mismatches the germline segment, possibly from a read error. The chain recombines TRBV28 with TRBJ1-5; D ambiguous. The CDR3 is 14 residues long. From germline, CDR1 is MDHEN and CDR2 SYDVKM. CDR3 nucleotide sequence: TGTGCCAGCAGTTTAGGCATGGGCAATCAGCCCCAGCACTTT. It is translated as CASSLGMGNQPQHF. Using reference TRBV28 and TRBJ1-5 for the parts outside the CDR3, the full variable domain is DVKVTQSSRYLVKRTGEKVFLECVQDMDHENMFWYRQDPGLGLRLIYFSYDVKMKEKGDIPEGYSVSREKKERFSLILESASTNQTSMYLCASSLGMGNQPQHFGDGTRLSIL.

This clonotype is labeled as medium-sized. The chain is built from TRBV12-3 or TRBV12-4 and TRBJ2-3; 9 bases agree with TRBD2. The CDR3 spans 15 residues. The V gene end was trimmed by 7 bases and the J gene end by 2 bases; junction bases not matched to a gene: 7. CDR3 sequence: CASTVTSGYTDTQYF. The CDR3 coding sequence is TGTGCCAGCACCGTGACTAGCGGATACACAGATACGCAGTATTTT.

This clonotype ranks as medium-sized. The J gene is TRBJ1-1, the V gene TRBV3-1; D not resolved. The CDR3 totals 14 residues. V was clipped by 6 bases and J by 0 bases, with 11 bases between them. The V gene's germline CDR1 is LGHDT and CDR2 YNNKEL (reference sequence). The CDR3 spells CASRPSEMNTEAFF. Written as DNA, the CDR3 is TGTGCCAGCAGGCCGAGTGAGATGAACACTGAAGCTTTCTTT.

This clonotype is labeled medium-sized (0.01 to 0.1%). The chain employs TRBV28 and TRBJ2-7, with a possible D match to TRBD1 (5 bases). The germline CDR1 and CDR2 sequences are MDHEN and SYDVKM. V dropped 6 bases and J dropped 4 bases, with 19 bases sitting between them. The CDR3 length is 15 residues. The CDR3 loop is CASSLGASAGYEQYF. For the CDR3, the DNA is TGTGCCAGCAGCCTAGGGGCGAGCGCAGGATACGAGCAGTACTTC.

Within the sample, this clonotype is medium-sized. The rearrangement uses TRBV11-2 and TRBJ2-1; D is perhaps TRBD1 or TRBD2 (5 bases each). The CDR3 sequence is 15 residues long. The V end lost 5 bases, the J end lost 2 bases, and 13 bases lay between the germline ends. From germline, CDR1 is SGHAT and CDR2 FQNNGV. The CDR3 reads CASSLARGTYNEQFF. For the CDR3, the DNA is TGTGCCAGCAGCCTCGCGAGGGGAACCTACAATGAGCAGTTCTTC.

This clonotype rates as medium-sized. The chain combines TRBV24-1 with TRBJ1-1; D is perhaps TRBD1 (5 bases). The CDR3 contains 12 residues. Germline-derived CDR1 and CDR2 are KGHDR and SFDVKD. Trimming pared 8 bases from V and 2 bases from J, leaving 8 bases between. The CDR3 loop reads CATMGRNTEAFF. DNA for the CDR3: TGTGCCACCATGGGGCGCAACACTGAAGCTTTCTTT.

This clonotype was seen more than once but under ten times. The gene calls are TRBV5-1 and TRBJ2-7; D is perhaps TRBD1 (6 bases). V lost 0 bases and J 4 bases, leaving 11 bases between the germline ends. CDR3 length equals 14 residues. The germline CDR1 and CDR2 sequences are SGHRS and YFSETQ. CDR3 coding DNA: TGCGCCAGCAGCTTGGAGGGGACATCTTACGAGCAGTACTTC. Amino acid sequence: CASSLEGTSYEQYF.

This clonotype counts as large. The V call is TRBV28, the J call TRBJ2-7; 9 bases line up with TRBD2. Germline CDR1 reads MDHEN; CDR2 reads SYDVKM. V dropped 6 bases and J dropped 2; count of bases not matched to a gene: 5. This CDR3 spans 14 amino acids. CDR3 sequence (DNA): TGTGCCAGCAGCCCTAGCGGGACTACCTACGAGCAGTACTTC. This codes for CASSPSGTTYEQYF.

By share of the sample, this clonotype is medium-sized. This chain uses TRBV28 with TRBJ1-6, with TRBD1 matching 9 bases. CDR3 length equals 14 residues. J lost 10 bases, V lost 4 bases, and 5 bases had no gene match. Looked up from germline, CDR1 is MDHEN and CDR2 is SYDVKM. The CDR3 nucleotides read TGTGCCAGCAGTTCAACAGGGGGCTGGTCACCCCTCCACTTT. Encoded protein: CASSSTGGWSPLHF.

This clonotype was counted a few times. This chain uses TRBV12-3 or TRBV12-4 with TRBJ1-2; 7 positions match TRBD1. Germline trimming cut 6 bases from V and 8 bases from J; bases unmatched to any gene: 12. This CDR3 comprises 14 residues. The CDR3: CASSPGRGRGGYTF. The CDR3 coding sequence is TGTGCCAGCAGCCCGGGGAGGGGGCGAGGGGGCTACACCTTC.

Within the sample, this clonotype is large. The chain links TRBV6-5 to TRBJ2-1; 10 bases match TRBD1. Germline V gives CDR1 MNHEY, CDR2 SVGAGI. The CDR3 spans 16 residues. With 2 bases clipped from V and 7 bases from J, the junction kept 8 bases outside the gene matches. In nucleotides, the CDR3 is TGTGCCAGCAGTTACAAGAGACAGGGGGCGCGGAATGAGCAGTTCTTC. As protein: CASSYKRQGARNEQFF.

This clonotype is medium-sized. This rearrangement joins TRBV2 to TRBJ2-5, with D possibly being TRBD1 (5 bases). The CDR3 has 18 amino acids. V lost 4 bases and J 1 base, leaving 22 bases between the germline ends. CDR1 SNHLY and CDR2 FYNNEI come from the germline V gene. The CDR3 spells CASSGHQDGQLLQETQYF. In DNA, the CDR3 is TGTGCCAGCAGTGGCCACCAGGACGGACAACTGCTCCAAGAGACCCAGTACTTC.

This clonotype ranks as medium-sized. This chain connects TRBV7-3 to TRBJ1-5; TRBD1 aligns across 7 bases. The length of the CDR3 is 15 residues. Germline CDR1 SGHTA, CDR2 FQGTGA. J was trimmed by 4 bases and V by 5 bases; bases with no gene match: 8. The CDR3 loop is CASSPSGQLNQPQHF. CDR3 bases: TGTGCCAGCAGCCCATCGGGACAGCTGAATCAGCCCCAGCATTTT.

This clonotype is medium-sized. The chain uses TRBV27 and TRBJ2-1, with 7 bases identical to TRBD2. CDR1 is MNHEY and CDR2 is SMNVEV in the germline V gene (reference sequence). The CDR3 sequence is 14 residues long. Trimming removed 8 bases from V and 5 bases from J; junction bases left unmatched: 9. As DNA, the CDR3 is TGTGCCAGCCGGTGGGGACTACGAAACAATGAGCAGTTCTTC. As protein: CASRWGLRNNEQFF.

This clonotype has just a few counts. This chain links TRBV4-1 with TRBJ2-7; 8 bases fit TRBD1. Germline CDR1 is MGHRA and CDR2 is YSYEKL. The J segment lost 0 bases and the V segment lost 3 bases, leaving 4 bases of the junction unmatched. This CDR3 is 15 amino acids long. DNA of the CDR3: TGCGCCAGCAGCCAGGGGGGACAGGCCTCCTACGAGCAGTACTTC. Translating gives CASSQGGQASYEQYF.

Only a few counts were recorded for this clonotype. The chain is built from TRBV2 and TRBJ1-2; 11 nucleotides match TRBD1. Germline CDR1 is SNHLY and CDR2 is FYNNEI. This CDR3 has 16 amino acids. Trimming cost V 4 bases and J 8 bases; bases outside gene matches: 12. The CDR3 loop is CASSGSRDRGALGYTF. DNA of the CDR3: TGTGCCAGCAGTGGGTCCCGGGACAGGGGGGCCTTAGGCTACACCTTC.

By frequency in the sample, this clonotype is medium-sized. The chain couples TRBV28 to TRBJ1-5, with 8 bases fitting TRBD1. The germline V gene encodes CDR1 MDHEN and CDR2 SYDVKM. This CDR3 has 15 residues. The trim removed 6 bases at V and 3 bases at J, leaving 7 bases unmatched. CDR3 protein: CASSPDREVNQPQHF. The CDR3 bases are TGTGCCAGCAGCCCGGACAGGGAAGTCAATCAGCCCCAGCATTTT.

The chain has TRBV4-1 and TRBJ2-5; 10 nucleotides align to TRBD1. CDR3 length: 16 residues. Germline assignment: CDR1 MGHRA and CDR2 YSYEKL. J was trimmed by 1 base and V by 1 base; bases with no gene match: 3. The CDR3: CASSQGDRGLQETQYF. CDR3 in DNA: TGCGCCAGCAGCCAAGGAGACAGGGGGCTCCAAGAGACCCAGTACTTC.

In its sample, this clonotype ranks as medium-sized (0.01 to 0.1%). The V and J genes are TRBV12-3 or TRBV12-4 and TRBJ2-1; 7 bases are shared with TRBD2. The CDR3 has 15 residues. V shed 1 base and J 2 bases; nucleotides not matched to a gene: 2. For the CDR3, the DNA is TGTGCCAGCAGTTTAGGTGGGGGGGCCTACAATGAGCAGTTCTTC. Its protein is CASSLGGGAYNEQFF.